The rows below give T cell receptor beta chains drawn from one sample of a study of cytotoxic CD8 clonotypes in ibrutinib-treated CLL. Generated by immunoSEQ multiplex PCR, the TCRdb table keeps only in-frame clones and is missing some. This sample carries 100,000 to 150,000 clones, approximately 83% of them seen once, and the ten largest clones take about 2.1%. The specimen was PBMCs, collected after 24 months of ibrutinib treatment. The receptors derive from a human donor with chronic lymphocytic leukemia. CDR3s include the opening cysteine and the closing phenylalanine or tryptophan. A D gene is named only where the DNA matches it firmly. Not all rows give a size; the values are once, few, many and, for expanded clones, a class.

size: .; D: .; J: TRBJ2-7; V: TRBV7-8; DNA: TGTGCCAGCAGCTCGGACAGCCACGAGCAGTACTTC; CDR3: CASSSDSHEQYF
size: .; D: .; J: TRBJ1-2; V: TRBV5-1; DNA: TGCGCCAGCAGCTTGGACGGGGCGGCGGATGGCTACACCTTC; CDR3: CASSLDGAADGYTF
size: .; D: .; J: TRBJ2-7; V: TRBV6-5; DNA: TGTGCCAGCAGTTACTCGGAGGGGGTTTCCTACGAGCAGTACTTC; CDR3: CASSYSEGVSYEQYF
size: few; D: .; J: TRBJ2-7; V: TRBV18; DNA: TGTGCCAGCTCACCCTTGGAATCACCCCGGGGGGAGCAGTACTTC; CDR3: CASSPLESPRGEQYF
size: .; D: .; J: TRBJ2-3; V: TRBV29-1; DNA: TGCAGCGTTGTCCTCTGGGGAGTCATCCCAGATACGCAGTATTTT; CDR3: CSVVLWGVIPDTQYF
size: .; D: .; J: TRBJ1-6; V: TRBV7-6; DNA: TGTGCCAGCAGCTTAGAAGTGAGGGGACACGGAGGCAATTCACCCCTCCACTTT; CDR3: CASSLEVRGHGGNSPLHF
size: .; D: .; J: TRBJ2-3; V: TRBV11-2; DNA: TGTGCCAGCAGCTTAGATAGGGGAACAGATACGCAGTATTTT; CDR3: CASSLDRGTDTQYF
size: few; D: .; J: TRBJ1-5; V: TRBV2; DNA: TGTGCCAGCAGTGGGGAGCAGCCCCAGCATTTT; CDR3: CASSGEQPQHF
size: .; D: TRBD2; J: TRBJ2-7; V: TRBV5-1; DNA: TGCGCCAGCAGCCCGGGGGACAGGTCCGTAGCGGGAGGGCCCCTCGAGCAGTACTTC; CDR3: CASSPGDRSVAGGPLEQYF
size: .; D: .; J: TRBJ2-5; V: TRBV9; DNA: TGTGCCAGCAGCGTAGGCAGGTACCAAGAGACCCAGTACTTC; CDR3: CASSVGRYQETQYF
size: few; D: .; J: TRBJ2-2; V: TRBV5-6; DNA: TGTGCCAGCAGCTTGTCCGCAGGGGCTCACACCGGGGAGCTGTTTTTT; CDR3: CASSLSAGAHTGELFF
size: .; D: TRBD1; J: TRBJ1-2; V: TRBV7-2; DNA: TGTGCCAGCAGCTTAAGTCCCACAGGGGGTGGCTACACCTTC; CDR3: CASSLSPTGGGYTF
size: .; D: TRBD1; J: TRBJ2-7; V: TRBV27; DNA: TGTGCCAGCAACACCGGACAGGGGGCCTTACACGAGCAGTACTTC; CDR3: CASNTGQGALHEQYF
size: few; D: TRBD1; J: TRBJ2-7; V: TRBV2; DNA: TGTGCCAGCAGTGGGGACAGGGGCAACGAGCAGTACTTC; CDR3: CASSGDRGNEQYF
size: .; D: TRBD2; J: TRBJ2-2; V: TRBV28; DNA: TGTGCCAGCAGTTCCCCCACTAGCGGGATGAACGGGGAGCTGTTTTTT; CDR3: CASSSPTSGMNGELFF
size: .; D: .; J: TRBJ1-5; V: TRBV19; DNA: TGTGCCACCAGTCGGGGTATAGATCATCAGCCCCAGCATTTT; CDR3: CATSRGIDHQPQHF
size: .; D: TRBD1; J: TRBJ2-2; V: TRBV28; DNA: TGTGCCAGCAGTAACGCGGGTAGGACAGGGGCCACCGGGGAGCTGTTTTTT; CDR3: CASSNAGRTGATGELFF
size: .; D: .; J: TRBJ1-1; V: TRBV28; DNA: TGTGCCAGCAACATCCCCAACCCGGCAGAGAAAGCTTTCTTT; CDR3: CASNIPNPAEKAFF
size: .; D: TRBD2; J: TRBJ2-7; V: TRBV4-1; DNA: TGCGCCAGCAGCCAAGCGCCCGGACTAGCGGGGGGGCGATACGAGCAGTACTTC; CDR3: CASSQAPGLAGGRYEQYF